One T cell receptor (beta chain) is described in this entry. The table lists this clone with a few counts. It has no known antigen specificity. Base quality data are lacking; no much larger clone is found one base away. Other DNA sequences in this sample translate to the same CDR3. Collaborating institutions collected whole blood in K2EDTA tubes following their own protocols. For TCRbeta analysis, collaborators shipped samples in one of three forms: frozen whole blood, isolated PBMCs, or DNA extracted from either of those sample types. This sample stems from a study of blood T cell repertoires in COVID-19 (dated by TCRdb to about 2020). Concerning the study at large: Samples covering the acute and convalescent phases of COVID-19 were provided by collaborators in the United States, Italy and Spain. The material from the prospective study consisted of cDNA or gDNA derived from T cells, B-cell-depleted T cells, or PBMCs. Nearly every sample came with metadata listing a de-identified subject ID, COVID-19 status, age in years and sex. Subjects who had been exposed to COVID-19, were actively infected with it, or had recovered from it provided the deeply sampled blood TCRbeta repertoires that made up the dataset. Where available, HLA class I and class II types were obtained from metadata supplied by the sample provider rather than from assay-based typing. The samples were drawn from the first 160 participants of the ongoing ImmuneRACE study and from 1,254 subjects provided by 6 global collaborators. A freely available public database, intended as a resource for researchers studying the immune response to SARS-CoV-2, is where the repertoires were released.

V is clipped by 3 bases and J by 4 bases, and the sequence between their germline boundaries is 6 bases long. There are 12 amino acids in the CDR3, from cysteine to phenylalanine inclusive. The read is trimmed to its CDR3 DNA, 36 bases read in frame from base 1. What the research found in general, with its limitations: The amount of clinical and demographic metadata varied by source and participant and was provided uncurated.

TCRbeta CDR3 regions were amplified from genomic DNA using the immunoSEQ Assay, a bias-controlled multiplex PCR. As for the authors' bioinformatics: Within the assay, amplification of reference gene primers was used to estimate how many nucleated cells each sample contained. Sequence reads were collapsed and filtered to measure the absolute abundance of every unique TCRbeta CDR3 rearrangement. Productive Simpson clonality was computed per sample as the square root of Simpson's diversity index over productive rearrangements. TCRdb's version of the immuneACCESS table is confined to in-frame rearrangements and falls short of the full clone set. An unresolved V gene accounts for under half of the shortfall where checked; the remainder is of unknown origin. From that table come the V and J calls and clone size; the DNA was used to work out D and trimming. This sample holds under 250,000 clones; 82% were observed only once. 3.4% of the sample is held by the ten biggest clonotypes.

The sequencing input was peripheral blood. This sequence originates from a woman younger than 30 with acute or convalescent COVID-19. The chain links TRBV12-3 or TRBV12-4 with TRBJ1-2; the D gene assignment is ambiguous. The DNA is TGTGCCAGCAGTTTCAGTGGCTATGGCTACACCTTC. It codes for CASSFSGYGYTF.